The entry below gives a single T cell receptor (beta chain) sequence along with its context. Its specificity is not known. These data originate in a study of identical twins. The study's findings and limits: Invariant cells of the MAIT and iNKT types might have partly distorted the zero-insertion analyses. It was out-of-frame TCR alpha sharing in monozygotic twins that models underestimated.

V was pared by 4 bases and J by 7 bases, with 9 bases of the junction left unmatched. This CDR3 contains 15 residues. In germline, CDR1 is SGDLS, CDR2 YYNGEE. TCRdb itself ran the 5' RACE reads through MiXCR, one entry per CDR3 protein. The data show about 520,000 distinct CDR3 sequences, less than 25% seen once. These same records also appear under a second study, on T cells expressing NK-cell markers.

J is TRBJ2-2 and V is TRBV9; 8 bases map to TRBD1. The material sequenced was CD4+ T cells sorted from blood. This sequence was found in a woman aged 18-35 years in good health. CDR3 amino acids: CASSPRTGTGGELFF. The CDR3 DNA reads TGTGCCAGCAGCCCCCGGACAGGGACGGGCGGGGAGCTGTTTTTT.